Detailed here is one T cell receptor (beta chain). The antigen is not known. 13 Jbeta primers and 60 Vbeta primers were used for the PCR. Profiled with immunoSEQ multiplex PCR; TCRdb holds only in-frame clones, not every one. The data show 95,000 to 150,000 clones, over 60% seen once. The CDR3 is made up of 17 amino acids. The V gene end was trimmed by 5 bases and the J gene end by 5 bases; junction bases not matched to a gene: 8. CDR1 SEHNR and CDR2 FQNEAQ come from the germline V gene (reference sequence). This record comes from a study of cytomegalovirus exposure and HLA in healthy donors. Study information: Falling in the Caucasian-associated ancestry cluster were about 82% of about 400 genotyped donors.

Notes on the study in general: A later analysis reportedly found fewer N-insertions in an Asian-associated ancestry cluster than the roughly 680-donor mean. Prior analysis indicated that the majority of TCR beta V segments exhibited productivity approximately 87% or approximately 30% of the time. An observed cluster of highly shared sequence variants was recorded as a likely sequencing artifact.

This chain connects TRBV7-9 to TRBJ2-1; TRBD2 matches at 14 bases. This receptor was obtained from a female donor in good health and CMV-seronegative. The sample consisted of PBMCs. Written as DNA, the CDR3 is TGTGCCAGCAGCCCGTGGACTAGCGGGAGGATCCACAATGAGCAGTTCTTC. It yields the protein CASSPWTSGRIHNEQFF.